The source of this TCR beta chain is a study of Tregs in tolerant kidney transplant recipients. Related graft donors supplied nonmyeloablative bone marrow transplants, and mixed chimerism was transient. Thawed PBMCs were FACS-sorted into unstimulated CD4+CD25+CD127- regulatory T cells, CD4+CD25- non-regulatory cells, CD4 and CD8 cells. The CDR3 extends over 16 amino acids. In germline, CDR1 is SGDLS, CDR2 YYNGEE. The V end lost 4 bases, the J end lost 0 bases, and 15 bases lay between the germline ends. Study-level points and caveats: Biological reproducibility was not directly addressed, but technical replication error appeared minimal. Activated donor B cell expansion appeared to reveal the most relevant donor-specific TCRbeta repertoire. Findings come from small patient numbers and require larger validation.

The protocol was immunoSEQ multiplex PCR, while the TCRdb copy is restricted to in-frame clones and leaves out a portion. The sample has 50,000 to 55,000 clones; 91% are singletons. As for this clone: Its antigen is as yet unknown.

This chain links TRBV9 with TRBJ2-3, with D possibly TRBD2 on 6 matching bases. This sample comprised CD8+ T cells from blood (PBMCs), obtained 24 months after the transplant. The sequence came from a human patient who received a combined kidney and bone marrow transplant. T cells may partly derive from the graft donor. CDR3 sequence reads: CASSPRDLASTDTQYF. As DNA, the CDR3 is TGTGCCAGCAGCCCCCGGGACTTAGCTAGCACAGATACGCAGTATTTT. The variable domain in full, completed from reference TRBV9 and TRBJ2-3, reads DSGVTQTPKHLITATGQRVTLRCSPRSGDLSVYWYQQSLDQGLQFLIQYYNGEERAKGNILERFSAQQFPDLHSELNLSSLELGDSALYFCASSPRDLASTDTQYFGPGTRLTVL.